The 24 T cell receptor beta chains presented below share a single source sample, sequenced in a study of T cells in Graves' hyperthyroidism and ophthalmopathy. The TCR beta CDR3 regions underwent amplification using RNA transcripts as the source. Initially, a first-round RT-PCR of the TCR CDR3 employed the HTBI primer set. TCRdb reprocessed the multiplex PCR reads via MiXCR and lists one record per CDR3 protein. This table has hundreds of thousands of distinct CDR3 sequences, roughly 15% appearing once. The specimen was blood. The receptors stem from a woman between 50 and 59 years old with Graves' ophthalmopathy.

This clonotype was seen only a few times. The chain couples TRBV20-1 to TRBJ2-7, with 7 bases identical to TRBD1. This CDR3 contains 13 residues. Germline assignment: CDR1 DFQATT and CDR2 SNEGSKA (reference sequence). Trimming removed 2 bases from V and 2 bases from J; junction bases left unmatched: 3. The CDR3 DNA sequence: TGCAGTGCTAGAAATACAGGGGCCTACGAGCAGTACTTC. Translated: CSARNTGAYEQYF.

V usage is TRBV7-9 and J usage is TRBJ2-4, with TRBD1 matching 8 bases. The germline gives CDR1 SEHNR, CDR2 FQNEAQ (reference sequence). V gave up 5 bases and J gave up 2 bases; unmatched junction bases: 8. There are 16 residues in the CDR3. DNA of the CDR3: TGTGCCAGCAGCCCAGGACAGGGCTTATCCAAAAACATTCAGTACTTC. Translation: CASSPGQGLSKNIQYF.

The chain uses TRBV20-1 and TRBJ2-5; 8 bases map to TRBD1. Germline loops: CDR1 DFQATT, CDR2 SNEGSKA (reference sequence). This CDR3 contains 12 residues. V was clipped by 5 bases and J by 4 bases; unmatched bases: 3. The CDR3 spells CSAPGQVETQYF. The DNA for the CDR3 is TGCAGTGCTCCGGGACAGGTAGAGACCCAGTACTTC.

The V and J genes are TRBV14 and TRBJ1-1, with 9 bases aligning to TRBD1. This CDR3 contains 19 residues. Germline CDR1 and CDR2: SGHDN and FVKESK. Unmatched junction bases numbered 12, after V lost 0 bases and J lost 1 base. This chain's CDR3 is CASSQDPLGQGIWNTEAFF. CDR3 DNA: TGTGCCAGCAGCCAAGATCCCCTGGGACAGGGTATCTGGAACACTGAAGCTTTCTTT.

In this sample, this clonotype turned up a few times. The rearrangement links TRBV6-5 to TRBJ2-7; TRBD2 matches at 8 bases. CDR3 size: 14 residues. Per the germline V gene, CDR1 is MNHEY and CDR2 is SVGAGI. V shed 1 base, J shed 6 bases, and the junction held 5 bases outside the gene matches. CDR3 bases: TGTGCCAGCAGTTACTTCCAGCGGGAGAGCGAGCAGTACTTC. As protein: CASSYFQRESEQYF.

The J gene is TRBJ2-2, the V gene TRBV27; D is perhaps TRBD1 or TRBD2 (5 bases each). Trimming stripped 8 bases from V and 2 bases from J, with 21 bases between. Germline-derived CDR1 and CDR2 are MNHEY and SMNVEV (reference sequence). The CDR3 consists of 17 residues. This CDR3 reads CASLSPGQGSNTGELFF. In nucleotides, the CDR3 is TGTGCCAGCCTTAGTCCGGGGCAGGGTAGTAACACCGGGGAGCTGTTTTTT.

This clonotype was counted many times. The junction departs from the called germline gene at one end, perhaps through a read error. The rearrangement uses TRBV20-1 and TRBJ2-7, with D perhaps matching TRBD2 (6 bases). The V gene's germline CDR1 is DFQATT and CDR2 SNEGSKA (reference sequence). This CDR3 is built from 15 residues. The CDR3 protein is CSARVPAGSSYEQYF. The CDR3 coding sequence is TGCAGTGCTAGGGTCCCAGCGGGCTCATCCTACGAGCAATACTTC.

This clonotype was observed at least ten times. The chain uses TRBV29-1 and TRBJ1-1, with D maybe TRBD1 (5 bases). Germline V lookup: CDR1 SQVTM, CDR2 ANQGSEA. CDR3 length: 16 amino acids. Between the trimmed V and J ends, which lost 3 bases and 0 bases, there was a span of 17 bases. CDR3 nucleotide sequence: TGCAGCGTTGACGTCGGATTGGGGACGGTGAACACTGAAGCTTTCTTT. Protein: CSVDVGLGTVNTEAFF. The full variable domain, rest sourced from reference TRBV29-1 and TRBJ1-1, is SAVISQKPSRDICQRGTSLTIQCQVDSQVTMMFWYRQQPGQSLTLIATANQGSEATYESGFVIDKFPISRPNLTFSTLTVSNMSPEDSSIYLCSVDVGLGTVNTEAFFGQGTRLTVV.

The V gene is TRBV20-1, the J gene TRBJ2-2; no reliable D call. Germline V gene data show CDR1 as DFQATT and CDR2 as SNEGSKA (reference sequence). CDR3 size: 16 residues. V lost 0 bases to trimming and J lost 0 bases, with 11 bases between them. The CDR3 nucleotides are TGCAGTGCTAGAGATACGGCGGAGACGAACACCGGGGAGCTGTTTTTT. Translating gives CSARDTAETNTGELFF.

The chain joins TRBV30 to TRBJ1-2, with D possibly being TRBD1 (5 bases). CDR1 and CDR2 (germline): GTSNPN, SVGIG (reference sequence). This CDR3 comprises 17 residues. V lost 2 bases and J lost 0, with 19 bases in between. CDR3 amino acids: CAWSPALWRDPNYGYTF. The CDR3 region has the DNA TGTGCCTGGAGTCCGGCCCTCTGGAGGGACCCTAACTATGGCTACACCTTC.

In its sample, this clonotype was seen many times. DNA of the CDR3: TGCGCCAGCAGCCTTGGGGAACTTAATTCACCCCTCCACTTT. This encodes CASSLGELNSPLHF. The chain recombines TRBV5-1 with TRBJ1-6; no reliable D call. The CDR3 extends over 14 amino acids. The V gene's germline CDR1 is SGHRS and CDR2 YFSETQ. Trimming shortened V by 4 bases and J by 6 bases, and 11 bases separated the two germline ends. Full variable domain (outside the CDR3, taken from reference TRBV5-1 and TRBJ1-6): KAGVTQTPRYLIKTRGQQVTLSCSPISGHRSVSWYQQTPGQGLQFLFEYFSETQRNKGNFPGRFSGRQFSNSRSEMNVSTLELGDSALYLCASSLGELNSPLHFGNGTRLTVT.

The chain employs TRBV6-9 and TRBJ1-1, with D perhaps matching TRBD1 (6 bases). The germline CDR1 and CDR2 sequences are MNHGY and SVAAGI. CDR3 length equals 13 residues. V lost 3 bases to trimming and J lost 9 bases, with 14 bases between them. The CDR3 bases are TGTGCCAGCAGTTACGGGGGGGACATACAAGCTTTCTTT. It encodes CASSYGGDIQAFF.

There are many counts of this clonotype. In DNA form, the CDR3 reads TGCAGTGCTGCCCGGGGGTCTAGCACAGATACGCAGTATTTT. This gives the protein CSAARGSSTDTQYF. This rearrangement joins TRBV20-1 to TRBJ2-3; the D gene is possibly TRBD2 (6 bases). CDR1 and CDR2 from the germline V gene are DFQATT and SNEGSKA (reference sequence). V was pared by 5 bases and J by 0 bases, with 12 bases between. The CDR3 sequence is 14 residues long.

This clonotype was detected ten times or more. The CDR3 DNA sequence: TGTGCTAGTGGTCCGAGGACTAGCACCTACGAGCAGTACTTC. Amino acid sequence: CASGPRTSTYEQYF. The gene calls are TRBV12-5 and TRBJ2-7; 8 nucleotides align to TRBD2. Germline V gene sequence: CDR1 LGHNT, CDR2 FRNRAP. There are 14 residues in the CDR3. J lost 2 bases, V lost 5 bases, and 5 bases had no gene match.

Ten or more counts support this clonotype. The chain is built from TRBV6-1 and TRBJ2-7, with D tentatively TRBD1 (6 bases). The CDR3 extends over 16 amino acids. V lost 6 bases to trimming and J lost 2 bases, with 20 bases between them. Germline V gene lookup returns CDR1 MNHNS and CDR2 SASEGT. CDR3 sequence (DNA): TGTGCCAGCAGGCGCCGTTCCGGGACACAAACCTACGAGCAGTACTTC. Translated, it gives CASRRRSGTQTYEQYF.

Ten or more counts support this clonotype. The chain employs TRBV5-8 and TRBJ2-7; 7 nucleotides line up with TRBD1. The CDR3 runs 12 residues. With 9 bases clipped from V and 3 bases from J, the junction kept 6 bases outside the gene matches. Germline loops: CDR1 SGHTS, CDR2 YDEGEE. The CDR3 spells CANPGQNYEQYF. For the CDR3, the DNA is TGTGCCAACCCGGGACAGAACTACGAGCAGTACTTC.

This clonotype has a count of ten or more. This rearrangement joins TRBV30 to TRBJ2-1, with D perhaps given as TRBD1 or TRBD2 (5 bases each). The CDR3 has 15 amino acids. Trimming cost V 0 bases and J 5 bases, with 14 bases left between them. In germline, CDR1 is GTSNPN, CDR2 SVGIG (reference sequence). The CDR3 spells CAWSVGARVHNEQFF. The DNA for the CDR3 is TGTGCCTGGAGTGTAGGGGCGCGGGTCCACAATGAGCAGTTCTTC.

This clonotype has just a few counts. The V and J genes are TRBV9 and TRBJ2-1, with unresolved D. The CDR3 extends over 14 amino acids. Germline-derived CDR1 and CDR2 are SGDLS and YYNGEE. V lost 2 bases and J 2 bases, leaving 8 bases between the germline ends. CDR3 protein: CASSVQNTYNEQFF. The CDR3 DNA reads TGTGCCAGCAGCGTCCAGAATACCTACAATGAGCAGTTCTTC.

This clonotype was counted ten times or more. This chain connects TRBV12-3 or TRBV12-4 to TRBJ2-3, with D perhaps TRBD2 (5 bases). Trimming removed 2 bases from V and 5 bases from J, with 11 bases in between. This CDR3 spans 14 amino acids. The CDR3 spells CASSLRGSVDTQYF. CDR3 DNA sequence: TGTGCCAGCAGTTTACGAGGGAGTGTAGATACGCAGTATTTT.

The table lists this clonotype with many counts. CDR3 region: CASSLEAPDEQFF. The CDR3 DNA follows: TGCGCCAGCAGCTTGGAGGCCCCGGATGAGCAGTTCTTC. This rearrangement joins TRBV5-1 to TRBJ2-1, with D unclear. The CDR3 contains 13 residues. Trimming cost V 0 bases and J 8 bases, with 9 bases left between them. Germline CDR1 and CDR2: SGHRS and YFSETQ. Full variable domain (remainder filled in from reference TRBV5-1 and TRBJ2-1): KAGVTQTPRYLIKTRGQQVTLSCSPISGHRSVSWYQQTPGQGLQFLFEYFSETQRNKGNFPGRFSGRQFSNSRSEMNVSTLELGDSALYLCASSLEAPDEQFFGPGTRLTVL.

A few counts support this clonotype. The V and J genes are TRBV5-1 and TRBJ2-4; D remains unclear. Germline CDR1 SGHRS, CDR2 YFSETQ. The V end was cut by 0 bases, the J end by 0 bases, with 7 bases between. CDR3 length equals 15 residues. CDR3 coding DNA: TGCGCCAGCAGCTTGGGGGCGGTAGCCAAAAACATTCAGTACTTC. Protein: CASSLGAVAKNIQYF. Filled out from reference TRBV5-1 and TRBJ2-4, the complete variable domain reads KAGVTQTPRYLIKTRGQQVTLSCSPISGHRSVSWYQQTPGQGLQFLFEYFSETQRNKGNFPGRFSGRQFSNSRSEMNVSTLELGDSALYLCASSLGAVAKNIQYFGAGTRLSVL.

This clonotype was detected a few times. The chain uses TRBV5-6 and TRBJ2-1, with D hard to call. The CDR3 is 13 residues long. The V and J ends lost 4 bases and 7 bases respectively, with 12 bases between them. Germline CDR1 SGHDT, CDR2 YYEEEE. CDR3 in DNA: TGTGCCAGCAGCCTAACCTTGTGGAATGAGCAGTTCTTC. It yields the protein CASSLTLWNEQFF.

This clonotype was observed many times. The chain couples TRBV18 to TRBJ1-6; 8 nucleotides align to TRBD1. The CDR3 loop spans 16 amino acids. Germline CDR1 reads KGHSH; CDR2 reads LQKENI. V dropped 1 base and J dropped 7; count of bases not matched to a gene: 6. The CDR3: CASSPRTGHENSPLHF. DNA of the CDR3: TGTGCCAGCTCACCACGGACAGGGCACGAGAATTCACCCCTCCACTTT. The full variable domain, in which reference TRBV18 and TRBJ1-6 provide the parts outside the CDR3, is NAGVMQNPRHLVRRRGQEARLRCSPMKGHSHVYWYRQLPEEGLKFMVYLQKENIIDESGMPKERFSAEFPKEGPSILRIQQVVRGDSAAYFCASSPRTGHENSPLHFGNGTRLTVT.

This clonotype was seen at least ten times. CDR3 coding DNA: TGCAGTGCTACCATGGGAAGGCCCAATGAGCAGTTCTTC. Translation: CSATMGRPNEQFF. V is TRBV20-1 and J is TRBJ2-1, with D unresolved. CDR1 DFQATT and CDR2 SNEGSKA come from the germline V gene (reference sequence). Trimming cost V 4 bases and J 6 bases, with 13 bases left between them. This CDR3 is built from 13 residues.